The rows below give T cell receptor beta chains drawn from one sample of a study of glioma-infiltrating T cells after dendritic cell vaccination. Sequencing used immunoSEQ multiplex PCR; TCRdb keeps in-frame clones, though not all of them. The table includes 100,000 or so clones, around 80% detected once. Sample: blood, taken after dendritic cell vaccination. These receptors were collected from a human donor with glioblastoma. The CDR3 runs from the conserved cysteine through the conserved F or W. A D gene is named only where the DNA matches it firmly. Only some rows state a clone size, as once, few, many or a class for expanded clones.

>TRBV29-1|few|TRBJ2-5|-
CSVLTAQETQYF
TGCAGCGTCCTGACAGCCCAAGAGACCCAGTACTTC
>TRBV7-3|-|TRBJ2-2|-
CASSPTAGVVTGELFF
TGTGCCAGCAGCCCCACCGCAGGGGTAGTCACCGGGGAGCTGTTTTTT
>TRBV19|-|TRBJ1-2|-
CASSFGEKGYTF
TGTGCCAGTAGTTTCGGGGAGAAGGGCTACACCTTC
>TRBV2|-|TRBJ1-1|-
CASSYMKAFF
TGTGCCAGCAGTTACATGAAAGCTTTCTTT
>TRBV9|-|TRBJ1-4|TRBD1
CASSEGRGIEKLFF
TGTGCCAGCTCGGAGGGCAGGGGGATTGAAAAACTGTTTTTT
>TRBV30|few|TRBJ2-7|TRBD2
CAAGGTPLVYEQYF
TGTGCCGCGGGGGGGACCCCATTGGTATACGAGCAGTACTTC
>TRBV10-3|once|TRBJ2-5|TRBD1
CAIRKSGTEETQYF
TGTGCCATCAGGAAGTCCGGGACAGAAGAGACCCAGTACTTC
>TRBV4-1|few|TRBJ1-1|-
CASSQERGWTEAFF
TGCGCCAGCAGCCAAGAAAGGGGATGGACTGAAGCTTTCTTT
>TRBV5-6|-|TRBJ2-6|-
CASSLEVAGSGANVLTF
TGTGCCAGCAGCTTGGAGGTTGCGGGATCTGGGGCCAACGTCCTGACTTTC
>TRBV27|-|TRBJ1-5|TRBD1
CASSLDRGFNQPQHF
TGTGCCAGCAGTTTAGACAGGGGATTCAATCAGCCCCAGCATTTT
>TRBV7-9|few|TRBJ1-4|-
CASSLDAGIHEKLFF
TGTGCCAGCAGCTTAGATGCGGGTATTCATGAAAAACTGTTTTTT
>TRBV10-3|-|TRBJ1-1|-
CAISERQRNTEAFF
TGTGCCATCAGTGAGAGGCAGCGGAACACTGAAGCTTTCTTT
>TRBV2|few|TRBJ1-1|TRBD1
CASSHGQGEAFF
TGTGCCAGCAGTCATGGACAGGGAGAAGCTTTCTTT
>TRBV5-1|-|TRBJ1-3|-
CASRTQGTGNTIYF
TGCGCCAGCAGGACTCAGGGGACGGGAAACACCATATATTTT
>TRBV15|-|TRBJ2-3|-
CATSRVKDTQYF
TGTGCCACCAGCAGAGTTAAAGATACGCAGTATTTT
>TRBV10-2|-|TRBJ2-5|-
CASSWRIQETQYF
TGCGCCAGCAGTTGGAGAATCCAAGAGACCCAGTACTTC
>TRBV6-4|-|TRBJ2-3|TRBD2
CASSDAPGLAGGPRDTQYF
TGTGCCAGCAGTGACGCTCCGGGACTAGCGGGGGGCCCGAGAGATACGCAGTATTTT
>TRBV5-1|-|TRBJ2-1|-
CASSLVGGSYNEQFF
TGCGCCAGCAGCTTGGTGGGGGGCTCCTACAATGAGCAGTTCTTC
>TRBV6-5|-|TRBJ1-2|-
CASSNRGSNYGYTF
TGTGCCAGCAGTAACCGGGGATCTAACTATGGCTACACCTTC
>TRBV2|-|TRBJ2-5|-
CASRRAGETQYF
TGTGCCAGCAGGAGGGCGGGGGAGACCCAGTACTTC
>TRBV28|once|TRBJ2-7|TRBD1
CASSLLAPDRDYEQYF
TGTGCCAGCAGTCTCTTAGCCCCCGACAGGGACTACGAGCAGTACTTC
>TRBV6-6|-|TRBJ2-7|TRBD2
CASSRLAGFDEQYF
TGTGCCAGCAGCCGACTAGCGGGATTCGACGAGCAGTACTTC
>TRBV30|-|TRBJ2-3|TRBD2
CAWTRLAGAVNTQYF
TGTGCCTGGACCCGCTTAGCGGGAGCTGTAAATACGCAGTATTTT
>TRBV4-1|few|TRBJ1-3|-
CASSERGLRGNTIYF
TGCGCCAGCAGCGAAAGGGGATTGCGGGGAAACACCATATATTTT
>TRBV5-8|once|TRBJ1-1|-
CASSAGLGAFF
TGTGCCAGCAGCGCAGGGCTGGGGGCTTTCTTT
>TRBV6-1|few|TRBJ1-4|-
CASSEGAGLEKLFF
TGTGCCAGCAGTGAAGGGGCAGGGCTTGAAAAACTGTTTTTT
>TRBV11-2|-|TRBJ2-3|TRBD1
CASSSSPGQGVQYF
TGTGCCAGCAGCTCCTCGCCGGGACAGGGGGTTCAGTATTTT
>TRBV7-3|-|TRBJ2-1|-
CASSLDNRAYNEQFF
TGTGCCAGCAGCTTAGACAACAGGGCCTACAATGAGCAGTTCTTC
>TRBV7-9|-|TRBJ1-6|-
CASSFPGPYNSPLHF
TGTGCCAGCAGCTTCCCAGGGCCCTATAATTCACCCCTCCACTTT
>TRBV27|-|TRBJ2-7|-
CASSSLVSDEQYF
TGTGCCAGCAGTTCACTAGTGTCGGACGAGCAGTACTTC
>TRBV7-9|-|TRBJ1-1|-
CASSMKGLGTRTEAFF
TGTGCCAGCAGCATGAAAGGGTTAGGGACTCGGACTGAAGCTTTCTTT
>TRBV9|-|TRBJ2-7|-
CASSSRGGADYEQYF
TGTGCCAGCAGCTCCCGAGGCGGGGCAGATTACGAGCAGTACTTC